This record looks at one T cell receptor (beta chain) sequence and its context. Its antigen specificity is not known. Within one base of it there is no much larger clone, and no base qualities were kept. Its CDR3 holds 15 amino acids, cysteine through phenylalanine. Just the 45-base CDR3 DNA is kept, in frame starting at base 1. V gives up 4 bases and J gives up 5 bases, and the segment between their germline ends measures 17 bases. Reading the germline V gene gives CDR1 MNHEY and CDR2 SVGAGI. The source of the sample is a study of blood T cell repertoires in COVID-19 (dated by TCRdb to 2019 to 2021). With respect to the entire study: The collaborator samples originated in the United States, Italy and Spain and spanned the acute and convalescent phases of COVID-19. The sample metadata nearly always contained a de-identified subject ID, COVID-19 status, age in years and sex. Samples were obtained from the ongoing ImmuneRACE study (first 160 participants) and from about 1,300 subjects provided by 6 global collaborators. The material from the prospective study consisted of cDNA or gDNA derived from T cells, B-cell-depleted T cells, or PBMCs. Where available, HLA class I and class II types were taken from metadata supplied by the sample provider and were not determined by assay-based typing. The repertoires were released in a freely available public database intended as a resource for research on the immune response to SARS-CoV-2. Deeply sampled blood TCRbeta repertoires from subjects exposed to, actively infected with, or recovered from COVID-19 were included in the dataset. Findings and caveats that apply to the study as a whole: How much clinical and demographic metadata was included differed by source and by participant, and the metadata was provided uncurated.

The immunoSEQ Assay, a bias-controlled multiplex PCR, was used to amplify TCRbeta CDR3 regions from genomic DNA. Processing in the source paper ran as follows. The number of nucleated cells in each sample was estimated by amplification of reference gene primers within the assay. To quantify the absolute abundance of each unique TCRbeta CDR3 rearrangement, sequence reads were collapsed and filtered. For each sample, productive Simpson clonality was calculated by taking the square root of Simpson's diversity index across productive rearrangements. In TCRdb, the immuneACCESS table is reduced to in-frame sequences with V and J assigned. These tables do not hold every clone; where another copy was compared, an unresolved V gene accounts for under half, and the others remain unexplained. The V and J calls and clone size were taken over from that table, and D and trimming were inferred from the DNA. For this sample there are about 260,000 clones; roughly nine tenths appear just once. The ten top clones hold 3.6% of the sample.

Each collaborating institution followed its own protocols to collect whole blood in K2EDTA tubes. For TCRbeta analysis, collaborator samples were shipped as frozen whole blood, as isolated PBMCs, or as DNA extracted from either sample type. Sequencing was done on a sample of peripheral blood. The V and J segments used are TRBV6-5 and TRBJ2-5; no D segment can be confidently identified. The clonotype comes from a man aged 18-30 years with active or convalescent COVID-19. The CDR3 corresponds to CASSSQRSRRETQYF. Here is the DNA: TGTGCCAGCAGTTCTCAACGGAGTCGAAGGGAGACCCAGTACTTC.